This T cell receptor beta chain was recovered during a study of T cells in Graves' hyperthyroidism and ophthalmopathy. The wider study: Once the initial diagnosis was made, peripheral blood was obtained before any treatment.

RNA transcripts yielded amplified TCR beta CDR3 regions. The HTBI primer set drove a first-round RT-PCR of the TCR CDR3. From the multiplex PCR reads, TCRdb called clonotypes with MiXCR, one entry per CDR3 protein. The sample comprises about 600,000 distinct CDR3 sequences, roughly 15% of which are singletons, and roughly 3.5% rests with the top ten. Germline CDR1 GTSNPN, CDR2 SVGIG (reference sequence). The trim removed 3 bases at V and 2 bases at J, leaving 4 bases unmatched. The CDR3 extends over 13 amino acids. This clonotype turned up a few times. Patients having uncontrolled infection, another autoimmune disease, pregnancy or lactation were not included.

The chain joins TRBV30 to TRBJ2-7, with 7 bases that match TRBD2. The sequence came from a woman aged 40 to 55 with Graves' ophthalmopathy. Sequenced sample: blood. CDR3 sequence (DNA): TGTGCCTGGAGGGACGGGGGGACCTACGAGCAGTACTTC. It encodes CAWRDGGTYEQYF.